Below are 28 T cell receptor beta chains sequenced from a single sample in a study of blood T cell repertoires in COVID-19. TCRdb's table, derived via immunoSEQ multiplex PCR, lists solely in-frame clones and lacks some. The sample has about 310,000 clones; around 89% are singletons. Sequencing input: PBMCs or T cells enriched from blood (not recorded which). All receptors come from a woman aged 35 to 49 who had recovered from COVID-19.

This sequence joins TRBV19 and TRBJ1-1, with 7 bases matching TRBD1. The V gene end was trimmed by 9 bases and the J gene end by 5 bases; junction bases not matched to a gene: 9. Looked up from germline, CDR1 is LNHDA and CDR2 is SQIVND (reference sequence). The CDR3 is made up of 13 amino acids. This CDR3 reads CASQTGWKTEAFF. The CDR3 DNA is TGTGCCAGCCAGACAGGGTGGAAAACTGAAGCTTTCTTT.

The chain recombines TRBV3-1 (or the pseudogene TRBV3-2) with TRBJ2-5; the D gene is possibly TRBD1 (6 bases). There are 13 residues in the CDR3. V was pared by 6 bases and J by 0 bases, with 8 bases between. Per the germline V gene, CDR1 is LGHDT and CDR2 is YNNKEL (reference sequence). CDR3 residues: CASSRGYQETQYF. Here the CDR3 DNA reads TGTGCCAGCAGTAGGGGGTACCAAGAGACCCAGTACTTC.

The chain couples TRBV4-2 to TRBJ2-7; no definite D call. V lost 1 base and J 1 base, leaving 14 bases between the germline ends. The CDR3 is 16 residues long. Germline assignment: CDR1 LGHNA and CDR2 YNFKEQ. The DNA for the CDR3 is TGTGCCAGCAGCCAAGGTCTAACAGATGAGTCCTACGAGCAGTACTTC. It codes for CASSQGLTDESYEQYF.

The V and J genes are TRBV7-2 and TRBJ2-3, with 7 bases identical to TRBD2. V shed 5 bases and J 1 base; nucleotides not matched to a gene: 6. The germline V gene encodes CDR1 SGHTA and CDR2 FQGNSA. The CDR3 totals 15 residues. CDR3 residues: CASSASGTRTDTQYF. CDR3 in DNA: TGTGCCAGCAGCGCAAGCGGGACCCGCACAGATACGCAGTATTTT.

CDR3 sequence (DNA): TGTGCCAGCAGCCCGTCTTTGTGGCAGGGGGCCCAGCGTCGAGCCAAAAACATTCAGTACTTC. This gives the protein CASSPSLWQGAQRRAKNIQYF. This chain connects TRBV7-8 to TRBJ2-4, with 8 positions matching TRBD1. The CDR3 totals 21 residues. Germline-derived CDR1 and CDR2 are SGHVS and FQNEAQ. Trimming cost V 5 bases and J 0 bases; bases outside gene matches: 21.

V gene TRBV24-1 combines with J gene TRBJ1-1; D is ambiguous. The CDR3 contains 11 residues. The V end was cut by 5 bases, the J end by 8 bases, with 8 bases between. Per germline, CDR1 KGHDR and CDR2 SFDVKD. CDR3 bases: TGTGCCACCAGTGGGGCGGGGGAAGCTTTCTTT. Protein product: CATSGAGEAFF.

Written as DNA, the CDR3 is TGTGCCAGTAGTATTTTGACAGGGGGCGCAATCTACGAGCAGTACTTC. It translates to CASSILTGGAIYEQYF. V is TRBV19 and J is TRBJ2-7; the match to TRBD1 covers 10 bases. CDR1 is LNHDA and CDR2 is SQIVND in the germline V gene (reference sequence). V gave up 3 bases and J gave up 3 bases; unmatched junction bases: 8. The CDR3 runs 16 residues.

This sequence joins TRBV7-2 and TRBJ2-1; D might be TRBD2 (6 bases). CDR3 size: 14 residues. V was pared by 5 bases and J by 9 bases, with 17 bases between. Germline V lookup: CDR1 SGHTA, CDR2 FQGNSA. In DNA form, the CDR3 reads TGTGCCAGCAGCCCAGGGACTGGCAGGGCTGAGCAGTTCTTC. This encodes CASSPGTGRAEQFF.

The chain is built from TRBV11-3 and TRBJ2-7; D might be TRBD1 (6 bases). Looked up from germline, CDR1 is SGHNT and CDR2 is YENEEA. Between the trimmed V and J ends, which lost 5 bases and 6 bases, there was a span of 14 bases. The length of the CDR3 is 13 residues. The CDR3 DNA reads as TGTGCCAGCAGCCGACAGGACCTCTCCGAGCAGTACTTC. The encoded protein is CASSRQDLSEQYF. Variable domain in full (rest from reference TRBV11-3 and TRBJ2-7): EAGVVQSPRYKIIEKKQPVAFWCNPISGHNTLYWYLQNLGQGPELLIRYENEEAVDDSQLPKDRFSAERLKGVDSTLKIQPAELGDSAVYLCASSRQDLSEQYFGPGTRLTVT.

This chain connects TRBV7-8 to TRBJ1-2; D may be TRBD1 (6 bases). V was shortened by 5 bases and J by 5 bases, with 15 bases between the two germline ends. Germline lookup yields CDR1 SGHVS and CDR2 FQNEAQ. The CDR3 extends over 14 amino acids. The CDR3 region is CASSPTGIRYGYTF. The DNA of the CDR3 is TGTGCCAGCAGCCCAACAGGGATCCGGTATGGCTACACCTTC.

The sample holds a few counts of this clone. This rearrangement joins TRBV9 to TRBJ2-7; 15 bases agree with TRBD2. Unmatched junction bases numbered 11, after V lost 3 bases and J lost 4 bases. The CDR3 loop spans 18 amino acids. Per the germline V gene, CDR1 is SGDLS and CDR2 is YYNGEE. Written as DNA, the CDR3 is TGTGCCAGCAGCGCGGGACTAGCGGGGGGCGCCCGGGAGTACGAGCAGTACTTC. It specifies CASSAGLAGGAREYEQYF.

The rearrangement links TRBV4-1 to TRBJ2-2, with D possibly being TRBD2 (5 bases). V gave up 3 bases and J gave up 3 bases, with 17 bases separating them. This CDR3 region has 17 residues. Looked up from germline, CDR1 is MGHRA and CDR2 is YSYEKL. CDR3 sequence (DNA): TGCGCCAGCAGCCACCCAACTAGAATTTCCGACACCGGGGAGCTGTTTTTT. It yields the protein CASSHPTRISDTGELFF.

The chain is built from TRBV29-1 and TRBJ1-5, with 8 bases that match TRBD1. This CDR3 region has 12 residues. Germline-derived CDR1 and CDR2 are SQVTM and ANQGSEA. V shed 7 bases and J 6 bases; nucleotides not matched to a gene: 5. This chain's CDR3 is CSAGQGAQPQHF. CDR3 in DNA: TGCAGCGCCGGACAGGGTGCTCAGCCCCAGCATTTT.

The CDR3 DNA follows: TGTGCCTGGAGTAATGGTAGGGGGTACACCGGGGAGCTGTTTTTT. Residues: CAWSNGRGYTGELFF. V and J are TRBV30 and TRBJ2-2, with a possible D match to TRBD1 (6 bases). Trimming took 2 bases from V and 3 from J, leaving 13 bases between them. From germline, CDR1 is GTSNPN and CDR2 SVGIG (reference sequence). This CDR3 spans 15 amino acids. The full variable domain, its missing parts supplied by reference TRBV30 and TRBJ2-2, is SQTIHQWPATLVQPVGSPLSLECTVEGTSNPNLYWYRQAAGRGLQLLFYSVGIGQISSEVPQNLSASRPQDRQFILSSKKLLLSDSGFYLCAWSNGRGYTGELFFGEGSRLTVL.

This clone was counted once. This chain joins TRBV24-1 and TRBJ1-5; 8 bases match TRBD1. CDR3 size: 14 residues. The V gene's germline CDR1 is KGHDR and CDR2 SFDVKD. The ends lost 4 bases at V and 4 bases at J; junction bases unmatched: 2. The CDR3 sequence is CATSEQGENQPQHF. CDR3 DNA: TGTGCCACCAGTGAACAGGGGGAGAATCAGCCCCAGCATTTT.

The chain carries TRBV27 and TRBJ2-3, with 10 bases matching TRBD2. The CDR3 loop spans 16 amino acids. Trimming removed 2 bases from V and 5 bases from J; junction bases left unmatched: 7. CDR1 and CDR2 from the germline V gene are MNHEY and SMNVEV (reference sequence). The CDR3 nucleotides are TGTGCCAGCAGTTTAGGAGCGGGGGGGAACCAAGATACGCAGTATTTT. Its protein is CASSLGAGGNQDTQYF.

This sequence joins TRBV24-1 and TRBJ2-3; 8 positions match TRBD2. The germline gives CDR1 KGHDR, CDR2 SFDVKD. V lost 4 bases, J lost 4 bases, and 6 bases stayed unmatched. CDR3 length: 15 residues. CDR3 loop: CATSDPGLASDTQYF. The CDR3 DNA is TGTGCCACCAGTGACCCTGGACTAGCTTCAGATACGCAGTATTTT.

The chain is built from TRBV27 and TRBJ2-5; TRBD1 might be the D (5 bases). There are 15 residues in the CDR3. Germline lookup yields CDR1 MNHEY and CDR2 SMNVEV (reference sequence). V lost 7 bases, J lost 2 bases, and 17 bases lay in between. The CDR3 protein is CASNPKGKNQETQYF. CDR3 DNA sequence: TGTGCCAGCAACCCCAAGGGGAAGAATCAAGAGACCCAGTACTTC.

The chain recombines TRBV7-9 with TRBJ1-2; a weak D match, TRBD1 (5 bases). This CDR3 contains 14 residues. Trimming removed 7 bases at V and 7 bases at J, with 19 bases between. The germline V gene encodes CDR1 SEHNR and CDR2 FQNEAQ (reference sequence). The CDR3 reads CASTEAGTPVGYTF. The CDR3 bases are TGTGCCAGCACCGAAGCCGGGACTCCGGTTGGCTACACCTTC.

The CDR3, as DNA: TGTGCCAGCAGCCTCCCATTCCAGGGGGCTTCTGGAAACACCATATATTTT. It specifies CASSLPFQGASGNTIYF. The V call is TRBV14, the J call TRBJ1-3; TRBD1 agrees at 8 bases. V dropped 4 bases and J dropped 1; count of bases not matched to a gene: 9. CDR3 length equals 17 residues. Germline CDR1 is SGHDN and CDR2 is FVKESK. Drawing the rest from reference TRBV14 and TRBJ1-3, the complete variable domain is EAGVTQFPSHSVIEKGQTVTLRCDPISGHDNLYWYRRVMGKEIKFLLHFVKESKQDESGMPNNRFLAERTGGTYSTLKVQPAELEDSGVYFCASSLPFQGASGNTIYFGEGSWLTVV.

The chain carries TRBV19 and TRBJ2-3; possible D gene TRBD1, 5 bases. The CDR3 consists of 13 residues. Germline loops: CDR1 LNHDA, CDR2 SQIVND (reference sequence). The V gene lost 5 bases and the J gene lost 4 bases, with 10 bases spanning the gap. CDR3 nucleotide sequence: TGTGCCAGTAGTCTACAGGTTGCAGATACGCAGTATTTT. Translation: CASSLQVADTQYF.

The chain employs TRBV24-1 and TRBJ2-2; 8 bases are shared with TRBD2. CDR1 KGHDR and CDR2 SFDVKD come from the germline V gene. This CDR3 has 17 residues. V lost 4 bases and J lost 3; bases outside the gene matches: 9. Here the CDR3 reads CATSDPTAGGYTGELFF. The CDR3 coding sequence is TGTGCCACCAGTGACCCGACGGCGGGGGGATACACCGGGGAGCTGTTTTTT.

This clone was seen just once. The junction does not match germline at one end; this may be a read error. This chain joins TRBV7-9 and TRBJ1-3; D ambiguous. Germline V gene data show CDR1 as SEHNR and CDR2 as FQNEAQ (reference sequence). The CDR3 is 14 amino acids. The CDR3 bases are TGTGCAAGCACAGCGGCAGACTCTGGAAACACCATATATTTT. This encodes CASTAADSGNTIYF.

This clone was seen once. The J gene is TRBJ1-5, the V gene TRBV18; a weak D match, TRBD1 (6 bases). The CDR3 extends over 13 amino acids. Trimming shortened V by 5 bases and J by 4 bases, and 9 bases separated the two germline ends. Germline CDR1 reads KGHSH; CDR2 reads LQKENI. The CDR3 here is CASSEQGNQPQHF. Here the CDR3 DNA reads TGTGCCAGCTCAGAGCAGGGGAATCAGCCCCAGCATTTT.

The chain has TRBV5-1 and TRBJ2-6, with 12 bases lining up with TRBD2. Per the germline V gene, CDR1 is SGHRS and CDR2 is YFSETQ. V shed 0 bases, J shed 4 bases, and the junction held 5 bases outside the gene matches. This CDR3 contains 18 residues. The CDR3 DNA is TGCGCCAGCAGCTTGGAACTAGCGGGGGGTGGCGGGGCCAACGTCCTGACTTTC. Translating gives CASSLELAGGGGANVLTF.

The V and J genes are TRBV25-1 and TRBJ1-6, with D maybe TRBD1 (6 bases). This CDR3 is built from 16 residues. The V end was cut by 4 bases, the J end by 9 bases, with 19 bases between. Germline V gene lookup returns CDR1 MGHDK and CDR2 SYGVNS. CDR3 residues: CASSVRGQGRVSPLHF. Written as DNA, the CDR3 is TGTGCCAGCAGTGTCAGGGGCCAGGGCCGTGTTTCACCCCTCCACTTT.

This chain connects TRBV3-1 (or the pseudogene TRBV3-2) to TRBJ2-5; D unclear. CDR3 length: 13 amino acids. CDR1 and CDR2 from the germline V gene are LGHDT and YNNKEL (reference sequence). V lost 6 bases and J lost 3, with 11 bases in between. The chain's CDR3 is CASSLNAEETQYF. CDR3 nucleotides: TGTGCCAGCAGTCTAAACGCGGAAGAGACCCAGTACTTC.

The rearrangement links TRBV4-2 to TRBJ1-4, with D perhaps matching TRBD1 (6 bases). V lost 4 bases and J 5 bases, leaving 11 bases between the germline ends. Germline assignment: CDR1 LGHNA and CDR2 YNFKEQ. This CDR3 has 14 amino acids. CDR3 DNA sequence: TGTGCCAGCAGCCCCGGGACACTGAATGAAAAACTGTTTTTT. It codes for CASSPGTLNEKLFF.